The 26 T cell receptor beta chains presented below share a single source sample, sequenced in a study of blood T cells in healthy people across ages. Combining a sample-barcoded 5' primer with a J-beta primer mix, a second PCR ran for roughly 7 to 12 cycles. TCRdb ran MiXCR on the 5' RACE reads and lists one entry per CDR3 protein. The sample shows over 1,500,000 distinct CDR3 sequences, less than 50% of them seen only once. Sequences were obtained from blood. The receptors come from a woman in her thirties or forties in good health.

This rearrangement joins TRBV7-2 to TRBJ1-1, with D unclear. Between the trimmed V and J ends, which lost 7 bases and 4 bases, there was a span of 16 bases. The CDR3 has 14 amino acids. Looked up from germline, CDR1 is SGHTA and CDR2 is FQGNSA. The CDR3 sequence is CASTHGWGSTEAFF. CDR3 DNA: TGTGCCAGCACTCACGGGTGGGGAAGCACTGAAGCTTTCTTT.

This chain links TRBV6-1 with TRBJ2-4, with D possibly matching TRBD1 (6 bases). V lost 6 bases to trimming and J lost 5 bases, with 17 bases between them. Per germline, CDR1 MNHNS and CDR2 SASEGT. The CDR3 extends over 15 amino acids. For the CDR3, the DNA is TGTGCCAGCAGACCGGGACACACCGCAGAAAACATTCAGTACTTC. Amino acids: CASRPGHTAENIQYF.

The chain links TRBV6-5 to TRBJ2-5; D gene unclear. CDR1 and CDR2 (germline): MNHEY, SVGAGI. The CDR3 is 15 amino acids. Between the trimmed V and J ends, which lost 2 bases and 5 bases, there was a span of 15 bases. The CDR3 nucleotides are TGTGCCAGCAGTTACAAGCCTAACCACGAGGAGACCCAGTACTTC. This gives the protein CASSYKPNHEETQYF.

About this clonotype: This likely comes from a read error, as the CDR3 has no conserved phenylalanine or tryptophan at its end. This chain joins TRBV29-1 and TRBJ2-5; no clear D gene. The CDR3 is made up of 12 amino acids. Trimming removed 5 bases from V and 4 bases from J, with 11 bases in between. Germline V gene lookup returns CDR1 SQVTM and CDR2 ANQGSEA. CDR3 sequence reads: CSVKDGRETQYL. The DNA for the CDR3 is TGCAGCGTTAAGGACGGTCGAGAGACCCAGTACTTA.

This clonotype turned up a few times. The rearrangement joins TRBV20-1 to TRBJ2-7; possible D gene TRBD2, 7 bases. The CDR3 length is 14 residues. The germline CDR1 and CDR2 sequences are DFQATT and SNEGSKA (reference sequence). Trimming left V 3 bases short and J 3 bases short, with 15 bases between. The CDR3 spells CSASRGGRLYEQYF. CDR3 nucleotide sequence: TGCAGTGCTAGTAGGGGGGGACGACTCTACGAGCAGTACTTC.

This clonotype was seen a handful of times. This sequence joins TRBV6-2 or TRBV6-3 and TRBJ2-3; the D is unclear. Germline CDR1 MNHEY, CDR2 SVGEGT. The V end lost 5 bases, the J end lost 3 bases, and 18 bases lay between the germline ends. This CDR3 has 16 residues. The CDR3 bases are TGTGCCAGCAGTACTACCGGCGGATTTAGTACAGATACGCAGTATTTT. As protein: CASSTTGGFSTDTQYF.

Turning to this clonotype: Sequence at one end of the junction differs from germline and may be a read error. This chain joins TRBV7-2 and TRBJ2-5; D is undetermined. CDR1 and CDR2 (germline): SGHTA, FQGNSA. The CDR3 runs 12 residues. The CDR3 spells CVSSFYQETQYF. The CDR3, as DNA: TGTGTCAGCAGCTTCTACCAAGAGACCCAGTACTTC.

The chain links TRBV28 to TRBJ2-1; D tentatively reads TRBD1 or TRBD2 (5 bases each). The J call may not be correct, given that the DNA end is closer to TRBJ2-7. This CDR3 is 14 amino acids long. CDR1 and CDR2 (germline): MDHEN, SYDVKM. Written as DNA, the CDR3 is TGTGCCAGCAGTTCACCGGGGCTAAACTACGAGCAGTACTTC. Encoded protein: CASSSPGLNYEQYF.

This clonotype was detected a few times. This chain connects TRBV11-2 to TRBJ2-1; TRBD1 is a possible D gene (5 bases). The V end lost 0 bases, the J end lost 5 bases, and 8 bases lay between the germline ends. The germline V gene encodes CDR1 SGHAT and CDR2 FQNNGV. The CDR3 is 14 amino acids. This chain's CDR3 is CASSLDRGDNEQFF. Here the CDR3 DNA reads TGTGCCAGCAGCTTAGATAGGGGTGACAATGAGCAGTTCTTC.

The rearrangement joins TRBV20-1 to TRBJ1-2, with 9 bases matching TRBD1. This CDR3 spans 12 amino acids. Trimming cost V 8 bases and J 4 bases; bases outside gene matches: 5. Germline loops: CDR1 DFQATT, CDR2 SNEGSKA (reference sequence). The CDR3 DNA follows: TGCAGTACCCAACAGGGGGCCTATGGCTACACCTTC. This codes for CSTQQGAYGYTF.

CDR3 protein: CASSQVGTVTGELFF. The CDR3 DNA is TGCGCCAGCAGCCAAGTGGGGACCGTCACCGGGGAGCTGTTTTTT. V gene TRBV4-1 combines with J gene TRBJ2-2, with D possibly being TRBD1 or TRBD2 (5 bases each). The length of the CDR3 is 15 residues. Trimming left V 1 base short and J 4 bases short, with 10 bases between. Looked up from germline, CDR1 is MGHRA and CDR2 is YSYEKL.

This chain links TRBV5-5 with TRBJ2-3; 9 bases align to TRBD2. The V and J ends lost 4 bases and 4 bases, in that order; junction bases with no gene match: 16. Germline values: CDR1 SGHKS, CDR2 YYEKEE (reference sequence). CDR3 length equals 18 residues. CDR3 DNA: TGTGCCAGCAGCGTCTTGGCTTCGAGCGGGGGGAAGTCAGATACGCAGTATTTT. It codes for CASSVLASSGGKSDTQYF.

This clonotype was recorded a few times. The chain links TRBV6-2 or TRBV6-3 to TRBJ2-1, with unresolved D. CDR1 and CDR2 from the germline V gene are MNHEY and SVGEGT. CDR3 length: 13 residues. Between the trimmed V and J ends, which lost 6 bases and 3 bases, there was a span of 9 bases. CDR3 bases: TGTGCCAGCAGCCATGACTTCTACAATGAGCAGTTCTTC. Protein: CASSHDFYNEQFF.

The chain joins TRBV11-2 to TRBJ2-1; no firm D call. Germline lookup yields CDR1 SGHAT and CDR2 FQNNGV. V was shortened by 5 bases and J by 2 bases, with 19 bases between the two germline ends. CDR3 length: 17 amino acids. The CDR3 nucleotides are TGTGCCAGCAGCGTCGTCCAAGGGTCTTTAACCTACAATGAGCAGTTCTTC. As protein: CASSVVQGSLTYNEQFF.

The chain uses TRBV29-1 and TRBJ2-1, with D possibly called TRBD1 or TRBD2 (5 bases each). Germline CDR1 SQVTM, CDR2 ANQGSEA. V was shortened by 3 bases and J by 3 bases, with 9 bases between the two germline ends. This CDR3 is built from 13 residues. CDR3 sequence reads: CSVEGRHYNEQFF. The CDR3 bases are TGCAGCGTTGAGGGACGACACTACAATGAGCAGTTCTTC.

This clonotype was counted a single time. This chain joins TRBV20-1 and TRBJ2-3; D tentatively fits TRBD1 or TRBD2 (5 bases each). Trimming cost V 2 bases and J 2 bases, with 11 bases left between them. The CDR3 is made up of 14 amino acids. Germline loops: CDR1 DFQATT, CDR2 SNEGSKA (reference sequence). The CDR3 loop is CSARYSGPTDTQYF. DNA of the CDR3: TGCAGTGCTAGATACTCGGGGCCCACAGATACGCAGTATTTT.

This clonotype has only a few counts. The V call is TRBV3-1, the J call TRBJ2-1; D is uncertain. The CDR3 loop spans 15 amino acids. The germline CDR1 and CDR2 sequences are LGHDT and YNNKEL (reference sequence). V was cut by 4 bases and J by 9 bases, with 19 bases left in between. Written as DNA, the CDR3 is TGTGCCAGCAGCCGGAATAGCCGCACGGAAACTGAGCAGTTCTTC. This codes for CASSRNSRTETEQFF.

Of note for this clonotype: Relative to the germline gene, one junction end is altered; a read error may explain this. The chain has TRBV7-2 and TRBJ2-3; unclear D gene. Germline assignment: CDR1 SGHTA and CDR2 FQGNSA. The CDR3 is 15 residues long. The CDR3 reads CASSLGDLGTDTQYF. As DNA, the CDR3 is TGTGCCAGCAGTTTAGGTGACTTAGGCACAGATACGCAGTATTTT.

V usage is TRBV19 and J usage is TRBJ1-2; the D gene is possibly TRBD1 (6 bases). CDR1 is LNHDA and CDR2 is SQIVND in the germline V gene (reference sequence). The germline V and J ends were trimmed by 1 base and 6 bases, with 15 bases remaining between them. The length of the CDR3 is 15 residues. As DNA, the CDR3 is TGTGCCAGTAGTATAGGTCCCAGGGGAGCGAATGGCTACACCTTC. It is translated as CASSIGPRGANGYTF.

This clonotype came up a few times. The CDR3 loop reads CASRPLAGEETQYF. The CDR3 nucleotides are TGTGCCAGCAGGCCTCTAGCGGGGGAAGAGACCCAGTACTTC. The chain carries TRBV6-2 or TRBV6-3 and TRBJ2-5, with 10 bases identical to TRBD2. V was clipped by 6 bases and J by 3 bases; unmatched bases: 4. From germline, CDR1 is MNHEY and CDR2 SVGEGT. The CDR3 contains 14 residues.

This chain joins TRBV6-1 and TRBJ2-5; perhaps D is TRBD1 or TRBD2 (5 bases each). Trimming left V 7 bases short and J 2 bases short, with 17 bases between. CDR1 is MNHNS and CDR2 is SASEGT in the germline V gene. CDR3 length equals 15 residues. The CDR3 sequence: CASMNPGPIQETQYF. Written as DNA, the CDR3 is TGTGCCAGCATGAATCCGGGACCTATTCAAGAGACCCAGTACTTC.

V gene TRBV6-5 combines with J gene TRBJ1-2, with a possible D match to TRBD1 (5 bases). In germline, CDR1 is MNHEY, CDR2 SVGAGI. The CDR3 has 13 amino acids. V was cut by 6 bases and J by 6 bases, with 14 bases left in between. CDR3 region: CASSPVWGDGYTF. In DNA form, the CDR3 reads TGTGCCAGCAGCCCGGTCTGGGGGGATGGCTACACCTTC.

V usage is TRBV18 and J usage is TRBJ2-7; 7 nucleotides align to TRBD1. The CDR3 is made up of 15 amino acids. Trimming cost V 3 bases and J 10 bases; bases outside gene matches: 15. Germline V lookup: CDR1 KGHSH, CDR2 LQKENI. The CDR3 region is CASSPTDGTACPQYF. DNA for the CDR3: TGTGCCAGCTCACCGACCGACGGGACAGCCTGTCCCCAGTACTTC.

The rearrangement joins TRBV7-3 to TRBJ2-1; TRBD2 aligns across 11 bases. Germline-derived CDR1 and CDR2 are SGHTA and FQGTGA. The CDR3 totals 16 residues. Unmatched junction bases numbered 3, after V lost 3 bases and J lost 2 bases. CDR3 coding DNA: TGTGCCAGCAGCTTCATAGCGGGGGGGACCTACAATGAGCAGTTCTTC. This encodes CASSFIAGGTYNEQFF. Full variable domain (remainder filled in from reference TRBV7-3 and TRBJ2-1): GAGVSQTPSNKVTEKGKYVELRCDPISGHTALYWYRQSLGQGPEFLIYFQGTGAADDSGLPNDRFFAVRPEGSVSTLKIQRTERGDSAVYLCASSFIAGGTYNEQFFGPGTRLTVL.

V gene TRBV9 combines with J gene TRBJ1-2; tentatively, D is TRBD1 (5 bases). Deletions cut 0 bases from V and 6 bases from J, with 6 bases between. Looked up from germline, CDR1 is SGDLS and CDR2 is YYNGEE. The CDR3 runs 12 residues. CDR3 region: CASSVEGNGYTF. CDR3 nucleotides: TGTGCCAGCAGCGTAGAGGGGAATGGCTACACCTTC.

This clonotype has only a few counts. V gene TRBV9 combines with J gene TRBJ2-7, with D perhaps matching TRBD2 (5 bases). Germline V gene lookup returns CDR1 SGDLS and CDR2 YYNGEE. This CDR3 is built from 17 residues. Trimming removed 6 bases at V and 0 bases at J, with 22 bases between. CDR3 region: CASIDPEGGGCSYEQYF. The CDR3 DNA follows: TGTGCCAGCATCGACCCTGAGGGTGGCGGATGCTCCTACGAGCAGTACTTC.